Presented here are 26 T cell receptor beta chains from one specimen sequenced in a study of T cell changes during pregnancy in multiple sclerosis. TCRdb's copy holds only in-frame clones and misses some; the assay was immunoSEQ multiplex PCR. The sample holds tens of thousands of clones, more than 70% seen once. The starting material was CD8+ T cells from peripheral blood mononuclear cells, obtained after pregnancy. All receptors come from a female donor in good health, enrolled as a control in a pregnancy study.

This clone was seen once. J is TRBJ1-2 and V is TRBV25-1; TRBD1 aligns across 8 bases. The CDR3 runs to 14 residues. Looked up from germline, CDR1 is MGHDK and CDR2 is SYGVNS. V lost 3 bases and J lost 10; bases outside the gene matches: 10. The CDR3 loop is CASSEAGQGFDYTF. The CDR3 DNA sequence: TGTGCCAGCAGTGAGGCTGGACAGGGATTCGACTACACCTTC.

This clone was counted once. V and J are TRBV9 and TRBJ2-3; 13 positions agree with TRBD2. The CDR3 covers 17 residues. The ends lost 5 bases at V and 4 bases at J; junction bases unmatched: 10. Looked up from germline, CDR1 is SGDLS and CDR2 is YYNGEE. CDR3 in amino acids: CASSGRTSGGQADTQYF. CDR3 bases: TGTGCCAGCAGTGGACGGACTAGCGGGGGACAGGCAGATACGCAGTATTTT.

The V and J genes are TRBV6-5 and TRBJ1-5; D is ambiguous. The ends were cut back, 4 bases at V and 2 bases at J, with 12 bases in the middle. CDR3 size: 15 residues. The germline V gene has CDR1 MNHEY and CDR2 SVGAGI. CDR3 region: CASSFLPGGNQPQHF. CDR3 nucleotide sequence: TGTGCCAGCAGTTTCCTCCCCGGGGGCAATCAGCCCCAGCATTTT.

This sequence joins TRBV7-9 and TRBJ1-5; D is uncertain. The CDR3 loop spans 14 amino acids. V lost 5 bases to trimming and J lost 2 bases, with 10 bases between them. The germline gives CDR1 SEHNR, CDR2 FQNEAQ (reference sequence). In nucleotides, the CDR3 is TGTGCCAGCAGCCATGCGGATCGCAATCAGCCCCAGCATTTT. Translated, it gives CASSHADRNQPQHF.

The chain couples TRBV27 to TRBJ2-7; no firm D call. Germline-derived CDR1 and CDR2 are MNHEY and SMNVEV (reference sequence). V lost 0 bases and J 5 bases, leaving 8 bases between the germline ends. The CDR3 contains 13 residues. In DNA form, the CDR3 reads TGTGCCAGCAGTTTATCGGAGTTCAACGAGCAGTACTTC. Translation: CASSLSEFNEQYF.

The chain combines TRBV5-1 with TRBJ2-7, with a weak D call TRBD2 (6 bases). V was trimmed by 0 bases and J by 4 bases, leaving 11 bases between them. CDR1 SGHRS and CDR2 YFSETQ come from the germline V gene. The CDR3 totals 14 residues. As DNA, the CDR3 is TGCGCCAGCAGCTTGGGAGGGGCGGGGTACGAGCAGTACTTC. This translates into CASSLGGAGYEQYF.

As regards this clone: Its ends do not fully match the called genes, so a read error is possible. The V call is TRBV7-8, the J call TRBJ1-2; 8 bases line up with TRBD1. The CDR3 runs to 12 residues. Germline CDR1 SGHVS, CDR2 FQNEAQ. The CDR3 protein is CASSSRDRSYAF. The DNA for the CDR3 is TGTGCCAGCAGCTCCCGGGACAGGTCATATGCCTTC.

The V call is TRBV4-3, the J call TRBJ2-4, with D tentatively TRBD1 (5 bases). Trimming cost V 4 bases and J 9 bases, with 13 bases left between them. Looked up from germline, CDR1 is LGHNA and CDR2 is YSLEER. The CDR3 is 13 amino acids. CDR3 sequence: CASSPTAYGIQYF. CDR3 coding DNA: TGCGCCAGCAGCCCGACAGCTTACGGCATTCAGTACTTC.

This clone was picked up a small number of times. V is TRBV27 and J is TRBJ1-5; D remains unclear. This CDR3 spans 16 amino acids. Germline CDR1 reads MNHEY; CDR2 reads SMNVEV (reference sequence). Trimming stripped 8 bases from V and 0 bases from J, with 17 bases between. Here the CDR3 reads CASSIGGDYSNQPQHF. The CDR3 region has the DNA TGTGCCAGCTCCATTGGCGGGGATTATAGCAATCAGCCCCAGCATTTT.

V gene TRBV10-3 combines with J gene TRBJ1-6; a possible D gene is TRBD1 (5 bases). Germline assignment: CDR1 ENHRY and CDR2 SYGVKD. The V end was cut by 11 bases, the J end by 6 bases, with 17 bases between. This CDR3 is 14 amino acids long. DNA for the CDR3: TGTGCCTCTCAGGGACTGGGGAGTAATTCACCCCTCCACTTT. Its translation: CASQGLGSNSPLHF.

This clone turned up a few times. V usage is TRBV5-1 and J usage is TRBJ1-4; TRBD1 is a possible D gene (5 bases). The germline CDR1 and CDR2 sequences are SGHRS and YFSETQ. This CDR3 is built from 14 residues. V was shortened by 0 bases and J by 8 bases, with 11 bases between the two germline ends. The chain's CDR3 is CASSLGGQGEKLFF. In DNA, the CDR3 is TGCGCCAGCAGCTTGGGGGGCCAAGGAGAAAAACTGTTTTTT. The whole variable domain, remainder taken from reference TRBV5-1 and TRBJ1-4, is KAGVTQTPRYLIKTRGQQVTLSCSPISGHRSVSWYQQTPGQGLQFLFEYFSETQRNKGNFPGRFSGRQFSNSRSEMNVSTLELGDSALYLCASSLGGQGEKLFFGSGTQLSVL.

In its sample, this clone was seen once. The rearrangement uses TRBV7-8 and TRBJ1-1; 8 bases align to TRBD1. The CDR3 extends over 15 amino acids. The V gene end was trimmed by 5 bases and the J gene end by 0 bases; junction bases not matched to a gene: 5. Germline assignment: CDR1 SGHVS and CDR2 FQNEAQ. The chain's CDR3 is CASSQDREMNTEAFF. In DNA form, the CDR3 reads TGTGCCAGCAGCCAGGACAGGGAGATGAACACTGAAGCTTTCTTT. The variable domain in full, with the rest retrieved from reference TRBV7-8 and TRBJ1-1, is GAGVSQSPRYKVAKRGQDVALRCDPISGHVSLFWYQQALGQGPEFLTYFQNEAQLDKSGLPSDRFFAERPEGSVSTLKIQRTQQEDSAVYLCASSQDREMNTEAFFGQGTRLTVV.

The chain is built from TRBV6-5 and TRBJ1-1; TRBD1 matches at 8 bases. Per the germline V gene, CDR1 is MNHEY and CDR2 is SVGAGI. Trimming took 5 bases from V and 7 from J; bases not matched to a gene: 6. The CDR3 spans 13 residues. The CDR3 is CASSPHDRGEAFF. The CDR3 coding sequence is TGTGCCAGCAGTCCCCACGACAGGGGTGAAGCTTTCTTT.

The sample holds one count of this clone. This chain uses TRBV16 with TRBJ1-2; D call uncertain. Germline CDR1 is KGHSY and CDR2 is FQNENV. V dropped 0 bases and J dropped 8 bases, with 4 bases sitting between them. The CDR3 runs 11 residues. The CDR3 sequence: CASSQSRGYTF. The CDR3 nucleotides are TGTGCCAGCAGCCAATCGCGGGGCTACACCTTC.

This CDR3 reads CARGPTEYYGYTF. As DNA, the CDR3 is TGCGCCAGAGGCCCGACAGAATACTATGGCTACACCTTC. The chain is built from TRBV23-1 and TRBJ1-2; possibly TRBD1 for D (5 bases). TRBV23-1 qualifies as an ORF whose function is uncertain. The V end lost 9 bases, the J end lost 3 bases, and 14 bases lay between the germline ends. The length of the CDR3 is 13 residues.

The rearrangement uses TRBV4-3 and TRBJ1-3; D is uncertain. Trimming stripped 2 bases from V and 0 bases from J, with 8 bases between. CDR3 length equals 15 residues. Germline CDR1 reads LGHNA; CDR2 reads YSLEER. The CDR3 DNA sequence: TGCGCCAGCAGCCAATGGGCAGGCTCTGGAAACACCATATATTTT. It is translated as CASSQWAGSGNTIYF.

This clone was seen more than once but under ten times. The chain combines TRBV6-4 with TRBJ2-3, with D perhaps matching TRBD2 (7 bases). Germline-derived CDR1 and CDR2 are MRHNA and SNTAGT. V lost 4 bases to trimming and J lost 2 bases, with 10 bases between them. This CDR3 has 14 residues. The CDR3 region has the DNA TGTGCCAGCAGTGGAGGGGGGGCCACAGATACGCAGTATTTT. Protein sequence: CASSGGGATDTQYF.

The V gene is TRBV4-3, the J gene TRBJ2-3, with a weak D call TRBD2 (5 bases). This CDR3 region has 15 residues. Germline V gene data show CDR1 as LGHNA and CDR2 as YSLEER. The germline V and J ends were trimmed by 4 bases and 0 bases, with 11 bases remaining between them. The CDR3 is CASSRLLTSTDTQYF. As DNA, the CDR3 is TGCGCCAGCAGCCGACTACTTACTAGCACAGATACGCAGTATTTT.

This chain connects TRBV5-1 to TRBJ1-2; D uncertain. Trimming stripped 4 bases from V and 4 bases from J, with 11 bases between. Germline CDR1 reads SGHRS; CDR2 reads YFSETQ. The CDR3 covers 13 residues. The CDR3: CASSHSSGYGYTF. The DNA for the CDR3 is TGCGCCAGCAGCCACAGCAGTGGCTATGGCTACACCTTC.

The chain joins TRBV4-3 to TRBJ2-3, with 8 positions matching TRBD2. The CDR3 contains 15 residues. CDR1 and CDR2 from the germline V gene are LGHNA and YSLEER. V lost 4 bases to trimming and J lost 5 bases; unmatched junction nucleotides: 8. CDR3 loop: CASSPREGGLDTQYF. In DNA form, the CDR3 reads TGCGCCAGCAGCCCACGGGAGGGCGGGTTAGATACGCAGTATTTT.

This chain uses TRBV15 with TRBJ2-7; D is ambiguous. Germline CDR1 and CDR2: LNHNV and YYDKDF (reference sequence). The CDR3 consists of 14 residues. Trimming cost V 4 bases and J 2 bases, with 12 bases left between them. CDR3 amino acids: CATSNIQPTYEQYF. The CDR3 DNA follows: TGTGCCACCAGCAATATACAGCCTACCTACGAGCAGTACTTC.

The CDR3 protein is CATLAASPNKGEQFF. CDR3 in DNA: TGTGCCACCTTGGCGGCTAGCCCAAATAAGGGTGAGCAGTTCTTC. V and J are TRBV15 and TRBJ2-1, with a weak D call TRBD2 (5 bases). This CDR3 spans 15 amino acids. Germline lookup yields CDR1 LNHNV and CDR2 YYDKDF (reference sequence). Trimming cost V 8 bases and J 9 bases, with 23 bases left between them.

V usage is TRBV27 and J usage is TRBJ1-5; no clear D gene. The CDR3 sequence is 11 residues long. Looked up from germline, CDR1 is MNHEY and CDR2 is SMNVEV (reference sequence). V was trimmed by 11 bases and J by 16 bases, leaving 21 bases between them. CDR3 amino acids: CAGGRGPAVHF. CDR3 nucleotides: TGTGCCGGAGGTCGAGGACCCGCCGTCCATTTT.

The CDR3 region is CAATLGGTEAFF. CDR3 DNA: TGTGCCGCTACTCTCGGGGGCACTGAAGCTTTCTTT. J is TRBJ1-1 and V is TRBV28; a possible D gene is TRBD1 (5 bases). The CDR3 is 12 residues long. V gave up 11 bases and J gave up 4 bases, with 14 bases separating them. Germline-derived CDR1 and CDR2 are MDHEN and SYDVKM.

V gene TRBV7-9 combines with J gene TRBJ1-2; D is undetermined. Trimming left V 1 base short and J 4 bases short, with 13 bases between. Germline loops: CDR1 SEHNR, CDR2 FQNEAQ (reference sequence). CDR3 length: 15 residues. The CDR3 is CASSLVPGSPYGYTF. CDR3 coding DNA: TGTGCCAGCAGCTTAGTACCAGGCTCACCCTATGGCTACACCTTC.

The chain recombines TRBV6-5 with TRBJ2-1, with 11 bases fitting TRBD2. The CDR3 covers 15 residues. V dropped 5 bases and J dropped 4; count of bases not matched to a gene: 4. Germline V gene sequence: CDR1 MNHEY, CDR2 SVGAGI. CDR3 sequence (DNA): TGTGCCAGCAGTCATAGCGGGGGGGAATACAATGAGCAGTTCTTC. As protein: CASSHSGGEYNEQFF.